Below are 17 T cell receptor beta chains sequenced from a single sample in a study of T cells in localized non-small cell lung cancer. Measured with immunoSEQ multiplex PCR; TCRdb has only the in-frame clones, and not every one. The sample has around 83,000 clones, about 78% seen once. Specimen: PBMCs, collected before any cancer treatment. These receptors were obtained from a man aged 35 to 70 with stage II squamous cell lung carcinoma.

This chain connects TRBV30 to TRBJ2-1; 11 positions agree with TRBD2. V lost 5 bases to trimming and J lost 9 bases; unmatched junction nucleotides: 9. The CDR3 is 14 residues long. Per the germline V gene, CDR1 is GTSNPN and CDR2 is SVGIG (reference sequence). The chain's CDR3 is CAWRVAGGHGEQFF. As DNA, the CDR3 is TGTGCCTGGCGGGTAGCGGGAGGGCACGGTGAGCAGTTCTTC.

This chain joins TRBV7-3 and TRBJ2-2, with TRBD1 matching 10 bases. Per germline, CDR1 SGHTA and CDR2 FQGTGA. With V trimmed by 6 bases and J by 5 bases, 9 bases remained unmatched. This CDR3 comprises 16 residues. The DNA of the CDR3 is TGTGCCAGCAGTCTCCGACAGGGGGCGGCTACCGGGGAGCTGTTTTTT. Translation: CASSLRQGAATGELFF.

Here the CDR3 reads CASSGTSISYNEQFF. The DNA of the CDR3 is TGTGCCAGCAGTGGGACCTCCATCTCCTACAATGAGCAGTTCTTC. V gene TRBV2 combines with J gene TRBJ2-1; D ambiguous. The CDR3 is 15 residues long. Germline loops: CDR1 SNHLY, CDR2 FYNNEI. Deletions cut 4 bases from V and 0 bases from J, with 10 bases between.

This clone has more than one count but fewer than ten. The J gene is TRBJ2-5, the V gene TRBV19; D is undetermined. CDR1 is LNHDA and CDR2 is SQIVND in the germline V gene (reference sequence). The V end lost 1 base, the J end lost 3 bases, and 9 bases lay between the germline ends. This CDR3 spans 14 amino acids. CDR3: CASSIAVLKETQYF. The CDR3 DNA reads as TGTGCCAGTAGTATAGCAGTCCTGAAAGAGACCCAGTACTTC.

For the CDR3, the DNA is TGTGCCAGCAGTCTAGCAGGGAACACCGGGGAGCTGTTTTTT. Translating it yields CASSLAGNTGELFF. The chain combines TRBV28 with TRBJ2-2; weak D call: TRBD2 (5 bases). V was trimmed by 5 bases and J by 1 base, leaving 8 bases between them. Germline loops: CDR1 MDHEN, CDR2 SYDVKM. This CDR3 spans 14 amino acids.

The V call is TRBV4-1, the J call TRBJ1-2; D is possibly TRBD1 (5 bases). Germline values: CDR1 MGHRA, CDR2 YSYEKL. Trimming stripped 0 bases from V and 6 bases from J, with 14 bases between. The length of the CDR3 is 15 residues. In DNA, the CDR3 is TGCGCCAGCAGCCAAGAACCTCTAGGGGCGGATGGCTACACCTTC. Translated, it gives CASSQEPLGADGYTF.

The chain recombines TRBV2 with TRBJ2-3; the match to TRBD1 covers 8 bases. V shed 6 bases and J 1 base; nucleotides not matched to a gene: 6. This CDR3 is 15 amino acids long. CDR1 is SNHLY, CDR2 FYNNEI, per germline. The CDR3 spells CASRLQGVGTDTQYF. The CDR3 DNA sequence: TGTGCCAGCAGATTACAGGGGGTGGGCACAGATACGCAGTATTTT.

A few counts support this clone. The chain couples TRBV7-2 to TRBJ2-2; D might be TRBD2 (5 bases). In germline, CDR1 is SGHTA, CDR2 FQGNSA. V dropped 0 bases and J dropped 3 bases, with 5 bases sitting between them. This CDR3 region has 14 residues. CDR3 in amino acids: CASSLADYTGELFF. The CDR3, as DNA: TGTGCCAGCAGCTTAGCGGACTACACCGGGGAGCTGTTTTTT.

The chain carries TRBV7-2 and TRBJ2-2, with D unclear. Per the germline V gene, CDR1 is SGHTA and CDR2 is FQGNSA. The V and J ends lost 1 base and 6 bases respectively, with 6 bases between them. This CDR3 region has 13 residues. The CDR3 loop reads CASSLVSAGELFF. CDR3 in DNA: TGTGCCAGCAGCTTAGTATCCGCCGGGGAGCTGTTTTTT.

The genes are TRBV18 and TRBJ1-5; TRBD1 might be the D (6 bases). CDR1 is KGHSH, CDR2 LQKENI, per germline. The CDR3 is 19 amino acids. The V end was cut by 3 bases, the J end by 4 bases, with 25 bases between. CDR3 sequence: CASSPEFTIRTAENQPQHF. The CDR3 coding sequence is TGTGCCAGCTCACCTGAATTTACTATTCGGACAGCCGAGAATCAGCCCCAGCATTTT.

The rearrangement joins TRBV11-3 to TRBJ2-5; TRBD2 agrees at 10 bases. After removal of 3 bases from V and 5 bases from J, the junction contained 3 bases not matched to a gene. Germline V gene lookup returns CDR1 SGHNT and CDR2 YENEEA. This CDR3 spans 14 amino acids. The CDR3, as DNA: TGTGCCAGCAGCTTGTCTAGCGGGAGTGAGACCCAGTACTTC. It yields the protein CASSLSSGSETQYF. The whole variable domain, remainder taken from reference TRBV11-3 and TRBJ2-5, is EAGVVQSPRYKIIEKKQPVAFWCNPISGHNTLYWYLQNLGQGPELLIRYENEEAVDDSQLPKDRFSAERLKGVDSTLKIQPAELGDSAVYLCASSLSSGSETQYFGPGTRLLVL.

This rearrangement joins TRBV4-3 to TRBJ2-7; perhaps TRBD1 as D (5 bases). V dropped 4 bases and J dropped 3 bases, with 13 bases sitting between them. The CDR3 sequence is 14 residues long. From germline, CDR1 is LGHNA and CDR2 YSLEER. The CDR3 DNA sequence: TGCGCCAGCAGCCTCCGACAGACCCACTACGAGCAGTACTTC. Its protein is CASSLRQTHYEQYF.

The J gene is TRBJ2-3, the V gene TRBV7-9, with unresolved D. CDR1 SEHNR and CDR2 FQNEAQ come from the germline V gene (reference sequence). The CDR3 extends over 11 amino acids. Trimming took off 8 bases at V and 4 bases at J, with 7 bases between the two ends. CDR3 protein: CASSRPDTQYF. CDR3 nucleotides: TGTGCCAGCTCCAGGCCAGATACGCAGTATTTT.

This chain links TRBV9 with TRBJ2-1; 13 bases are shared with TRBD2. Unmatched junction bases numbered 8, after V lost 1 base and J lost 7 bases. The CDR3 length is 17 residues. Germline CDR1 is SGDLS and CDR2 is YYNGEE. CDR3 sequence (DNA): TGTGCCAGCAGCGTACGACCACTAGCGGGAGGGTGGAATGAGCAGTTCTTC. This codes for CASSVRPLAGGWNEQFF.

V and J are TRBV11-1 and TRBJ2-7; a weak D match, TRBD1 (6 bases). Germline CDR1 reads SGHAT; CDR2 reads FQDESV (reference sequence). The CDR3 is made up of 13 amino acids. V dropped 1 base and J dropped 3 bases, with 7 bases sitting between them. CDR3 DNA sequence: TGTGCCAGCAGCTTAGAGACAGGCTACGAGCAGTACTTC. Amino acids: CASSLETGYEQYF.

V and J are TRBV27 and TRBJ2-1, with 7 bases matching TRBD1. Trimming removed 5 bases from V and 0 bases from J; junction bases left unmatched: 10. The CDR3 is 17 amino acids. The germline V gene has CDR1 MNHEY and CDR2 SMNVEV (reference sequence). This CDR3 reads CASSPSYRGGSYNEQFF. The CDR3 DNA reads TGTGCCAGCAGTCCATCCTACAGGGGCGGCTCCTACAATGAGCAGTTCTTC.

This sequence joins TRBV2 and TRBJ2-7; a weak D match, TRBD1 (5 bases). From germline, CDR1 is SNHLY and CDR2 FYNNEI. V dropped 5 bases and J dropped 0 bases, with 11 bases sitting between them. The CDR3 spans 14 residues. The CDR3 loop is CASSWVDSSYEQYF. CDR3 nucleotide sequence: TGTGCCAGCAGTTGGGTCGACAGCTCCTACGAGCAGTACTTC.